This TCR beta chain was identified during a study of CD8+CD57+ T cells in acquired aplastic anemia. Study at large: Sorted CD4+ and CD8+ cells gave a mean 3.2 ug DNA, range about 0.19 to 27.4 ug.

Genomic DNA, the template, was used for profiling of the TCR beta VDJ and CDR3. TCRdb analysed the reads with MiXCR anew, one entry per CDR3 protein. The table has about 220,000 distinct CDR3 sequences, roughly 35% seen once. V was pared by 2 bases and J by 3 bases, with 14 bases of the junction left unmatched. CDR1 SGHDT and CDR2 YYEEEE come from the germline V gene. The CDR3 is 20 amino acids. Specimen: sorted CD4+, CD8+, or CD8+CD57+ T cells (not recorded which) from PBMCs. The clonotype comes from a human donor in good health, serving as a control. The chain links TRBV5-6 to TRBJ2-7, with 16 bases identical to TRBD2. CDR3 sequence: CASSFSPAGTSGGAFYEQYF. The CDR3 region has the DNA TGTGCCAGCAGCTTTAGCCCCGCCGGGACTAGCGGGGGGGCCTTCTACGAGCAGTACTTC.